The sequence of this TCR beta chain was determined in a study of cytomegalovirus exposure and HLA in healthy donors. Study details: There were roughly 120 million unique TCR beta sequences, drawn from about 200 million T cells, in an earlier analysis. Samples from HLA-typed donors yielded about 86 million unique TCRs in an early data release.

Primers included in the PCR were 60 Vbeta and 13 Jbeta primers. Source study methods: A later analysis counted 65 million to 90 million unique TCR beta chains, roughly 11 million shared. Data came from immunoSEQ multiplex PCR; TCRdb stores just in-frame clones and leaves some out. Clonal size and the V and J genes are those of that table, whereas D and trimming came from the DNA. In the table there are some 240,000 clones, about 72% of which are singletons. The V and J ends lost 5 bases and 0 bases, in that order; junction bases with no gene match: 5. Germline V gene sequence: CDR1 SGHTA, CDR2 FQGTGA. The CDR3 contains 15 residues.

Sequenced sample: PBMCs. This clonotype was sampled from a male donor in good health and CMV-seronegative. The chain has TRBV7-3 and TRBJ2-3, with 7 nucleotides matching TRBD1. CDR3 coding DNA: TGTGCCAGCAGCCTTCGGGACAGAAGCACAGATACGCAGTATTTT. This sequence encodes CASSLRDRSTDTQYF.